A selection of T cell receptor beta chains follows, all from one sample in a study of blood T cell repertoires in COVID-19. Clones were read by immunoSEQ multiplex PCR, and TCRdb kept only the in-frame ones, dropping some. The sample records some 65,000 clones, about 92% being singletons. Material: peripheral blood. Receptors were obtained from a man in his fifties or sixties with acute or convalescent COVID-19. Each CDR3 is given with its conserved first and last residue. A D gene is named only where the DNA matches it firmly. For some rows the clone size is stated as once, few or many, or as a class when expanded; others skip it.

- | TRBJ1-1 | - | TRBV6-5 | CASTETGGVTEAFF | TGTGCCAGCACCGAAACGGGTGGTGTCACTGAAGCTTTCTTT
- | TRBJ2-7 | - | TRBV7-2 | CASSLVPGARPYEQYF | TGTGCCAGCAGCTTAGTGCCAGGGGCGCGTCCCTACGAGCAGTACTTC
- | TRBJ1-6 | - | TRBV27 | CATRTFLSNSPLHF | TGTGCCACCAGGACATTCCTCTCAAATTCACCCCTCCACTTT
- | TRBJ2-5 | - | TRBV18 | CASSRAGQETQYF | TGTGCCAGCTCACGAGCAGGGCAGGAGACCCAGTACTTC
- | TRBJ1-2 | TRBD1 | TRBV18 | CASSHEGTDYGYTF | TGTGCCAGCTCACACGAGGGGACAGACTATGGCTACACCTTC
- | TRBJ2-7 | TRBD1 | TRBV27 | CASSKATGQGTYEQYF | TGTGCCAGCAGTAAAGCCACTGGACAGGGGACCTACGAGCAGTACTTC
- | TRBJ2-5 | - | TRBV5-1 | CASRGQTDQETQYF | TGCGCCAGCAGAGGACAGACCGACCAAGAGACCCAGTACTTC
- | TRBJ1-5 | TRBD1 | TRBV5-1 | CASSPQGPYQPQHF | TGCGCCAGCAGCCCACAGGGGCCGTATCAGCCCCAGCATTTT
few | TRBJ2-7 | - | TRBV19 | CASSPTGSSYEQYF | TGTGCCAGTAGCCCCACAGGAAGCTCCTACGAGCAGTACTTC
- | TRBJ2-2 | - | TRBV9 | CASSVGSGNTGELFF | TGTGCCAGCAGCGTAGGCAGCGGTAACACCGGGGAGCTGTTTTTT
- | TRBJ2-7 | TRBD1 | TRBV27 | CASSLETGTPYEQYF | TGTGCCAGCAGTTTAGAGACAGGGACCCCCTACGAGCAGTACTTC
- | TRBJ2-5 | TRBD2 | TRBV7-6 | CASSLSFSGGGFGTQYF | TGTGCCAGCAGCCTTTCCTTTTCCGGCGGGGGGTTCGGGACCCAGTACTTC
- | TRBJ2-5 | - | TRBV6-5 | CASSYVNSQETQYF | TGTGCCAGCAGTTACGTGAACAGCCAAGAGACCCAGTACTTC
- | TRBJ1-5 | - | TRBV6-5 | CASSPLRGAQPQHF | TGTGCCAGCAGCCCGCTCAGGGGAGCTCAGCCCCAGCATTTT
- | TRBJ1-1 | TRBD1 | TRBV7-9 | CASSLDRGSEAFF | TGTGCCAGCAGCTTAGACAGGGGCTCTGAAGCTTTCTTT
- | TRBJ2-5 | - | TRBV29-1 | CSVEAGLQETQYF | TGCAGCGTGGAAGCAGGGTTGCAAGAGACCCAGTACTTC
once | TRBJ2-1 | - | TRBV2 | CASSEITSSYNEQFF | TGTGCCAGCAGTGAAATAACGAGCTCCTACAATGAGCAGTTCTTC
- | TRBJ2-1 | TRBD1 | TRBV7-9 | CASSRDRGNTYNEQFF | TGTGCCAGCAGCCGCGACAGGGGAAATACCTACAATGAGCAGTTCTTC
once | TRBJ1-1 | - | TRBV24-1 | CATSQGFGRGEAFF | TGTGCCACCAGTCAAGGGTTCGGAAGGGGTGAAGCTTTCTTT
- | TRBJ1-2 | TRBD1 | TRBV4-1 | CASSPPLTGDWGYGYTF | TGCGCCAGCAGCCCCCCCCTCACAGGGGACTGGGGCTATGGCTACACCTTC
few | TRBJ1-2 | TRBD1 | TRBV2 | CASKQGTNYGYTF | TGTGCCAGTAAACAGGGGACTAACTATGGCTACACCTTC
few | TRBJ2-3 | - | TRBV14 | CASSQVKSRRGDTQYF | TGTGCCAGCAGCCAAGTTAAGTCCCGGAGGGGCGATACGCAGTATTTT